This section outlines one T cell receptor beta chain sequence together with its context. Antigen unknown. The CDR3 spans 12 residues. The germline CDR1 and CDR2 sequences are LGHNA and YNFKEQ. The germline V and J ends were trimmed by 1 base and 3 bases, with 2 bases remaining between them. The protocol was immunoSEQ multiplex PCR, while the TCRdb copy is restricted to in-frame clones and leaves out a portion. The table shows more than 60,000 clones, with 60% to 80% occurring only once. The sampling schedule covered blood at baseline, cycle 4 day 1, and cycle 7 day 1. These data originate in a study of OX40 agonist ivuxolimab in advanced cancers. Study-wide points: CD4+ and CD8+ T cells in blood underwent clonal expansion by week 6 at 0.1 to 3.0 mg/kg.

The chain links TRBV4-2 to TRBJ2-3; D is uncertain. The clonotype comes from an adult with an advanced solid tumor such as melanoma, head and neck, liver or kidney cancer. This specimen was CD4+ or CD8+ T cells sorted from blood, taken in a trial of the OX40 agonist ivuxolimab. CDR3 in DNA: TGTGCCAGCAGCCAAGCAACAGATACGCAGTATTTT. Translating gives CASSQATDTQYF.